This T cell receptor (beta chain) was captured by sequencing in a study of CD8+ T cells in alopecia areata. Findings and limits, study-wide: Normal scalp showed lower clonality than lesional scalp, especially alopecia totalis/universalis. Patients shared TCRs less clearly than mice did, possibly for HLA-related reasons.

Germline lookup yields CDR1 SGHAT and CDR2 FQDESV (reference sequence). Trimming took 5 bases from V and 2 from J, leaving 13 bases between them. The CDR3 spans 14 residues. The sequencing template was cDNA reverse transcribed from extracted RNA. TCRdb's copy holds only in-frame clones and misses some; the assay was immunoSEQ multiplex PCR. The data contain fewer than 70,000 clones, around 40% of them singletons. Specimens obtained from alopecia areata patients comprised lesional scalp punch biopsies and peripheral blood. From PBMCs, CD4+ and CD8+ T cells were sorted. About this clone: The target antigen is unknown.

The rearrangement uses TRBV11-1 and TRBJ2-7; no clear D gene. Material: NKG2D-low CD8+ T cells sorted from blood. This TCR came from a human donor with alopecia areata. This CDR3 reads CASSPEMGTYEQYF. The CDR3 region has the DNA TGTGCCAGCAGCCCGGAGATGGGAACCTACGAGCAGTACTTC.